The T cell receptor (beta chain) described here comes from a study of cytomegalovirus exposure and HLA in healthy donors. The V and J ends lost 5 bases and 5 bases respectively, with 5 bases between them. CDR3 size: 11 residues. Germline lookup yields CDR1 MNHNS and CDR2 SASEGT. 60 Vbeta and 13 Jbeta primers were used in PCR. Clones were read by immunoSEQ multiplex PCR, and TCRdb kept only the in-frame ones, dropping some. The sample holds tens of thousands of clones, roughly two thirds seen once. The rearrangement joins TRBV6-1 to TRBJ2-3; TRBD1 might be the D (5 bases). The clonotype originates from a woman aged 45-65 years in good health and CMV-seropositive. The sequenced sample consisted of PBMCs. CDR3 protein: CASSQGDTQYF. Written as DNA, the CDR3 is TGTGCCAGCAGTCAGGGAGATACGCAGTATTTT.